In this sample, the clone carrying this T cell receptor (beta chain) turned up a few times. Germline V lookup: CDR1 SGHTA, CDR2 FQGTGA. The CDR3 length is 13 residues. The germline V and J ends were trimmed by 5 bases and 4 bases, with 8 bases remaining between them. The data were obtained in a study of blood T cell repertoires in COVID-19. Only in-frame clones appear in the TCRdb table, and some are missing; sequencing was by immunoSEQ multiplex PCR. The sample contains over 150,000 clones, approximately 88% of which appear only once. The gene calls are TRBV7-3 and TRBJ2-2; no reliable D call. Input material: peripheral blood. The receptor was derived from a man between 18 and 29 years old with active or convalescent COVID-19. CDR3 residues: CASSHNPTGELFF. CDR3 bases: TGTGCCAGCAGCCACAACCCCACCGGGGAGCTGTTTTTT.